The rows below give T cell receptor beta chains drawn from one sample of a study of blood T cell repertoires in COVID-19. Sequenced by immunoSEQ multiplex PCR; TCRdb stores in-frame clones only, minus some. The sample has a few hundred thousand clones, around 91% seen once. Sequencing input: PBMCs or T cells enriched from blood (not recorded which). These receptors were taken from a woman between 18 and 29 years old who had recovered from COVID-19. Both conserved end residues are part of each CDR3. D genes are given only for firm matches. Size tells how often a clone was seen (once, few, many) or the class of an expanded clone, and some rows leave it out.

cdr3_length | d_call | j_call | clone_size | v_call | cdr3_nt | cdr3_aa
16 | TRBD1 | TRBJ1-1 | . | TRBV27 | TGTGCCAGCAGTTCTACACCGGGACAGGGAGACACTGAAGCTTTCTTT | CASSSTPGQGDTEAFF
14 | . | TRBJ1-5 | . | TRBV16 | TGTGCCAGCAGCCAAGGTTTAGTATTGGAGCCCCAGCATTTT | CASSQGLVLEPQHF
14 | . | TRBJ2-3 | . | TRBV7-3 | TGTGCCAGCAGCTTAACGGGCGGGGCAGATACGCAGTATTTT | CASSLTGGADTQYF
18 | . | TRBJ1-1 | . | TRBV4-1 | TGCGCCAGCAGCCAAGATGAGGGGGGGCGGATTATGAACACTGAAGCTTTCTTT | CASSQDEGGRIMNTEAFF
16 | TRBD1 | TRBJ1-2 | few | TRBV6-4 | TGTGCCAGCAGGCCCGGGACAGGTCCCTCTAACTATGGCTACACCTTC | CASRPGTGPSNYGYTF
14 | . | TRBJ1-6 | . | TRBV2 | TGTGCCAGCAGGGGCAGCTCCTATAATTCACCCCTCCACTTT | CASRGSSYNSPLHF
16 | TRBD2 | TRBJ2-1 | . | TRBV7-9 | TGTGCCAGCAGCTCCCCCCTAGCGGCCACCTACAATGAGCAGTTCTTC | CASSSPLAATYNEQFF
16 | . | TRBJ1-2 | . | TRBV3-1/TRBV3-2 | TGTGCCAGCAGCCCCCCGGCTACAGGGACCTTCTATGGCTACACCTTC | CASSPPATGTFYGYTF
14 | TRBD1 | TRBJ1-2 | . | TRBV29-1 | TGCAGCGTTGGCAGGGGGATGGGGGCCTATGGCTACACCTTC | CSVGRGMGAYGYTF
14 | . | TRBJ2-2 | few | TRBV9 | TGTGCCAGCAGCGTGCGGCAGTACACCGGGGAGCTGTTTTTT | CASSVRQYTGELFF
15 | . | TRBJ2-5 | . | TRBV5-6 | TGTGCCAGCAGCAAGGAAGGGCTAGCTGGTGAGACCCAGTACTTC | CASSKEGLAGETQYF
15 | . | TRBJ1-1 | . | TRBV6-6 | TGTGCCAGCAGGGGGCAGGGGCTCGGGAACACTGAAGCTTTCTTT | CASRGQGLGNTEAFF
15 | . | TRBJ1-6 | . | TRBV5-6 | TGTGCCAGCAGCTTGCCGGGGGGCTATAATTCACCCCTCCACTTT | CASSLPGGYNSPLHF
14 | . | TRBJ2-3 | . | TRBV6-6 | TGTGCCAGCAGTTACTCTTCTAGGACAGATACGCAGTATTTT | CASSYSSRTDTQYF
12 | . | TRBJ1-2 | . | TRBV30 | TGTGCCTGTGGTGAGGGCGTCTATGGCTACACCTTC | CACGEGVYGYTF
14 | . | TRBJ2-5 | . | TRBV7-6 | TGTGCCAGCAGCCCCGGCGGAGGGGTCGAGACCCAGTACTTC | CASSPGGGVETQYF
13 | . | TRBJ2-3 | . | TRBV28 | TGTGCCGGAGCCGGGACAAACACAGATACGCAGTATTTT | CAGAGTNTDTQYF
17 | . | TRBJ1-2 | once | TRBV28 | TGTGCCAGCAGTTTTTTCGGGATAGTGAGTGAGGTCTATGGCTACACCTTC | CASSFFGIVSEVYGYTF
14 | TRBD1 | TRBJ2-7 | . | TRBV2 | TGTGCCAGCAGTAAGGGACAGACCTCCTACGAGCAGTACTTC | CASSKGQTSYEQYF
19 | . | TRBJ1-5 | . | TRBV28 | TGTGCCAGCAGTCTCCCCCCAAGGTATGGGGCGAAGGGCAATCAGCCCCAGCATTTT | CASSLPPRYGAKGNQPQHF
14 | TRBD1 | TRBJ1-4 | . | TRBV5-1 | TGCGCCAGCTCCCTCGGGACAGGCAATGAAAAACTGTTTTTT | CASSLGTGNEKLFF
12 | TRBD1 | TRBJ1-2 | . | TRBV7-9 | TGTGCCGGTCTTACAGGGGGCGATGGCTACACCTTC | CAGLTGGDGYTF
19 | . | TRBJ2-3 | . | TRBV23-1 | TGCGCCAGCAGTCAATATATCGGCCTAGAGGCAAATAACACAGATACGCAGTATTTT | CASSQYIGLEANNTDTQYF
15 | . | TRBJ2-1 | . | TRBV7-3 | TGTGCCAGCAGCTTAACTTGGCTAGCCCAAAATGAGCAGTTCTTC | CASSLTWLAQNEQFF
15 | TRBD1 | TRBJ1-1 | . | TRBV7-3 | TGTGCCAGCAGACCTGGACAGGGCCGGAACACTGAAGCTTTCTTT | CASRPGQGRNTEAFF
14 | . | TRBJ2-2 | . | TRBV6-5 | TGTGCCAGCACCGTGTCCCCGAACACCGGGGAGCTGTTTTTT | CASTVSPNTGELFF
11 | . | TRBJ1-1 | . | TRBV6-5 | TGTGCCAGCAGTTACCTCTCTGAAGCTTTCTTT | CASSYLSEAFF
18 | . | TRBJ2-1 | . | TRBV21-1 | TGTGCCAGCAGCAAAGGATCCGGGACTAGCGGCCTGGGGAATGAGCAGTTCTTC | CASSKGSGTSGLGNEQFF
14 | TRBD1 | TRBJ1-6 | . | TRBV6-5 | TGTGCCAGCAGCAGAACGGGACAGGGTTCACCCCTCCACTTT | CASSRTGQGSPLHF
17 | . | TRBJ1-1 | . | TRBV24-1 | TGTGCCACCAGTCCTATCGACCAGGACGGAGGGAACACTGAAGCTTTCTTT | CATSPIDQDGGNTEAFF
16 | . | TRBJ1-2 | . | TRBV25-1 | TGTGCCAGCAGTGGTTGGAGGAGGAATTCTCTCTATGGCTACACCTTC | CASSGWRRNSLYGYTF
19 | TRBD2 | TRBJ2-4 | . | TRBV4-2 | TGTGCCAGCAGCCAAGACGGGAGGAGCGGCGAACTAGCCAAAAACATTCAGTACTTC | CASSQDGRSGELAKNIQYF
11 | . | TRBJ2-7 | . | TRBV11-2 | TGTGCCAGCAGCGGCCAGGTCGAGCAGTACTTC | CASSGQVEQYF
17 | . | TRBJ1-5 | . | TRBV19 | TGTGCCAGTAGTAGGGGGGTGATGGGGACTAGCAATCAGCCCCAGCATTTT | CASSRGVMGTSNQPQHF
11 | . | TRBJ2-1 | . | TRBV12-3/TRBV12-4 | TGTGCCAGCAGTCCATCGGATGAGCAGTTCTTC | CASSPSDEQFF
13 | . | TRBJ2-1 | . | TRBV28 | TGTGCCAGCAGTTTCTCCATGAGCCCGGGGCAGTTCTTC | CASSFSMSPGQFF
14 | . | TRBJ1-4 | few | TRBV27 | TGTGCCAGCCGGGAGTGGAGGGGTAATGAAAAACTGTTTTTT | CASREWRGNEKLFF
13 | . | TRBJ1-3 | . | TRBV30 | TGTGCCTGGAGTGGGGCCACTGGAAACACCATATATTTT | CAWSGATGNTIYF
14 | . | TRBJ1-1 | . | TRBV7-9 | TGTGCCAGCAGCCATCCGACACTGAACACTGAAGCTTTCTTT | CASSHPTLNTEAFF
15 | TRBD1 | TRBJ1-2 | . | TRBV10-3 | TGTGCCATCAGTGAGTCGGAAGAGGGGGCGGTCGGCTACACCTTC | CAISESEEGAVGYTF
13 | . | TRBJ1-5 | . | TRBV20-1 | TGCAGTGCTAGTGGAGGGAACAATCAGCCCCAGCATTTT | CSASGGNNQPQHF
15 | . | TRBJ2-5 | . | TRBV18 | TGTGCCAGCTCACTTGTCGGGGGAATCGGCGAGACCCAGTACTTC | CASSLVGGIGETQYF
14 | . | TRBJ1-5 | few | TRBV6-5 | TGTGCCACCCAAACAGGGTCCCTCAATCAGCCCCAGCATTTT | CATQTGSLNQPQHF
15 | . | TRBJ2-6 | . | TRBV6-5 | TGTGCCAGCACTCTAACCCTCTCTGGGGCCAACGTCCTGACTTTC | CASTLTLSGANVLTF
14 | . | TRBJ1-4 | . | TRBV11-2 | TGTGCCAGCAGCCGGGTAGGGAGGGGTGAAAAACTGTTTTTT | CASSRVGRGEKLFF
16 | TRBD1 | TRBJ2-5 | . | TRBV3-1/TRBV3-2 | TGTGCCAGCAGCCAACCAATACAGGGGGGCGGCGAGACCCAGTACTTC | CASSQPIQGGGETQYF
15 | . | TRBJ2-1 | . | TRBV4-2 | TGTGCCAGCAGCCAAGATCAGAGCGATTACAATGAGCAGTTCTTC | CASSQDQSDYNEQFF
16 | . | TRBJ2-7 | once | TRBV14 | TGTGCCAGCAGCCAAGATCTGGGACATCTCCTCTACGAGCAGTACTTC | CASSQDLGHLLYEQYF
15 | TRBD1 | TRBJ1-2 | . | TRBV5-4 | TGTGCCAGCAGCTCGGACAGGGAGGCTAACTATGGCTACACCTTC | CASSSDREANYGYTF
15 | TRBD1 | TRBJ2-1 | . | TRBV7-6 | TGTGCCAGCAGCTTAGGACAGGGGGGTGAAAATGAGCAGTTCTTC | CASSLGQGGENEQFF
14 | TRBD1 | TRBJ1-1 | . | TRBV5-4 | TGTGCCAGCAGCTTGGGACAGGGGTCCACTGAAGCTTTCTTT | CASSLGQGSTEAFF
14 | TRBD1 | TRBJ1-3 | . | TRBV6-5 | TGTGCCAGCGATTCAGGGGGCTATGGAAACACCATATATTTT | CASDSGGYGNTIYF
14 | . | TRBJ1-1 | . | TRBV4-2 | TGTGCCAGCAGCCAAGAAATAGCCCTAGGAGAAGCTTTCTTT | CASSQEIALGEAFF
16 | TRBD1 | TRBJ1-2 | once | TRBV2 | TGTGCCAGCAGTGAGGGGGGACAGAGAGCTAACTATGGCTACACCTTC | CASSEGGQRANYGYTF
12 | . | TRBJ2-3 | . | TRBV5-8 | TGTGCCAGCAGCGAACTCACAGATACGCAGTATTTT | CASSELTDTQYF
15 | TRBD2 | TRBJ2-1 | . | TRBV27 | TGTGCCAGCAGTTTCAGCGGGGAAGGGGTCGGAGAGCAGTTCTTC | CASSFSGEGVGEQFF
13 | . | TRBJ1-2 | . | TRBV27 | TGTGCCAGCAGTTTAGTGGGGGGGTATGGCTACACCTTC | CASSLVGGYGYTF
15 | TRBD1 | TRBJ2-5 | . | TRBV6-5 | TGTGCCAGCAGTTTCCGGACAGGGTCGCAAGAGACCCAGTACTTC | CASSFRTGSQETQYF
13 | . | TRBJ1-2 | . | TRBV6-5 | TGTGCCAGCAGAGACAGTAAACTCTATGGCTACACCTTC | CASRDSKLYGYTF